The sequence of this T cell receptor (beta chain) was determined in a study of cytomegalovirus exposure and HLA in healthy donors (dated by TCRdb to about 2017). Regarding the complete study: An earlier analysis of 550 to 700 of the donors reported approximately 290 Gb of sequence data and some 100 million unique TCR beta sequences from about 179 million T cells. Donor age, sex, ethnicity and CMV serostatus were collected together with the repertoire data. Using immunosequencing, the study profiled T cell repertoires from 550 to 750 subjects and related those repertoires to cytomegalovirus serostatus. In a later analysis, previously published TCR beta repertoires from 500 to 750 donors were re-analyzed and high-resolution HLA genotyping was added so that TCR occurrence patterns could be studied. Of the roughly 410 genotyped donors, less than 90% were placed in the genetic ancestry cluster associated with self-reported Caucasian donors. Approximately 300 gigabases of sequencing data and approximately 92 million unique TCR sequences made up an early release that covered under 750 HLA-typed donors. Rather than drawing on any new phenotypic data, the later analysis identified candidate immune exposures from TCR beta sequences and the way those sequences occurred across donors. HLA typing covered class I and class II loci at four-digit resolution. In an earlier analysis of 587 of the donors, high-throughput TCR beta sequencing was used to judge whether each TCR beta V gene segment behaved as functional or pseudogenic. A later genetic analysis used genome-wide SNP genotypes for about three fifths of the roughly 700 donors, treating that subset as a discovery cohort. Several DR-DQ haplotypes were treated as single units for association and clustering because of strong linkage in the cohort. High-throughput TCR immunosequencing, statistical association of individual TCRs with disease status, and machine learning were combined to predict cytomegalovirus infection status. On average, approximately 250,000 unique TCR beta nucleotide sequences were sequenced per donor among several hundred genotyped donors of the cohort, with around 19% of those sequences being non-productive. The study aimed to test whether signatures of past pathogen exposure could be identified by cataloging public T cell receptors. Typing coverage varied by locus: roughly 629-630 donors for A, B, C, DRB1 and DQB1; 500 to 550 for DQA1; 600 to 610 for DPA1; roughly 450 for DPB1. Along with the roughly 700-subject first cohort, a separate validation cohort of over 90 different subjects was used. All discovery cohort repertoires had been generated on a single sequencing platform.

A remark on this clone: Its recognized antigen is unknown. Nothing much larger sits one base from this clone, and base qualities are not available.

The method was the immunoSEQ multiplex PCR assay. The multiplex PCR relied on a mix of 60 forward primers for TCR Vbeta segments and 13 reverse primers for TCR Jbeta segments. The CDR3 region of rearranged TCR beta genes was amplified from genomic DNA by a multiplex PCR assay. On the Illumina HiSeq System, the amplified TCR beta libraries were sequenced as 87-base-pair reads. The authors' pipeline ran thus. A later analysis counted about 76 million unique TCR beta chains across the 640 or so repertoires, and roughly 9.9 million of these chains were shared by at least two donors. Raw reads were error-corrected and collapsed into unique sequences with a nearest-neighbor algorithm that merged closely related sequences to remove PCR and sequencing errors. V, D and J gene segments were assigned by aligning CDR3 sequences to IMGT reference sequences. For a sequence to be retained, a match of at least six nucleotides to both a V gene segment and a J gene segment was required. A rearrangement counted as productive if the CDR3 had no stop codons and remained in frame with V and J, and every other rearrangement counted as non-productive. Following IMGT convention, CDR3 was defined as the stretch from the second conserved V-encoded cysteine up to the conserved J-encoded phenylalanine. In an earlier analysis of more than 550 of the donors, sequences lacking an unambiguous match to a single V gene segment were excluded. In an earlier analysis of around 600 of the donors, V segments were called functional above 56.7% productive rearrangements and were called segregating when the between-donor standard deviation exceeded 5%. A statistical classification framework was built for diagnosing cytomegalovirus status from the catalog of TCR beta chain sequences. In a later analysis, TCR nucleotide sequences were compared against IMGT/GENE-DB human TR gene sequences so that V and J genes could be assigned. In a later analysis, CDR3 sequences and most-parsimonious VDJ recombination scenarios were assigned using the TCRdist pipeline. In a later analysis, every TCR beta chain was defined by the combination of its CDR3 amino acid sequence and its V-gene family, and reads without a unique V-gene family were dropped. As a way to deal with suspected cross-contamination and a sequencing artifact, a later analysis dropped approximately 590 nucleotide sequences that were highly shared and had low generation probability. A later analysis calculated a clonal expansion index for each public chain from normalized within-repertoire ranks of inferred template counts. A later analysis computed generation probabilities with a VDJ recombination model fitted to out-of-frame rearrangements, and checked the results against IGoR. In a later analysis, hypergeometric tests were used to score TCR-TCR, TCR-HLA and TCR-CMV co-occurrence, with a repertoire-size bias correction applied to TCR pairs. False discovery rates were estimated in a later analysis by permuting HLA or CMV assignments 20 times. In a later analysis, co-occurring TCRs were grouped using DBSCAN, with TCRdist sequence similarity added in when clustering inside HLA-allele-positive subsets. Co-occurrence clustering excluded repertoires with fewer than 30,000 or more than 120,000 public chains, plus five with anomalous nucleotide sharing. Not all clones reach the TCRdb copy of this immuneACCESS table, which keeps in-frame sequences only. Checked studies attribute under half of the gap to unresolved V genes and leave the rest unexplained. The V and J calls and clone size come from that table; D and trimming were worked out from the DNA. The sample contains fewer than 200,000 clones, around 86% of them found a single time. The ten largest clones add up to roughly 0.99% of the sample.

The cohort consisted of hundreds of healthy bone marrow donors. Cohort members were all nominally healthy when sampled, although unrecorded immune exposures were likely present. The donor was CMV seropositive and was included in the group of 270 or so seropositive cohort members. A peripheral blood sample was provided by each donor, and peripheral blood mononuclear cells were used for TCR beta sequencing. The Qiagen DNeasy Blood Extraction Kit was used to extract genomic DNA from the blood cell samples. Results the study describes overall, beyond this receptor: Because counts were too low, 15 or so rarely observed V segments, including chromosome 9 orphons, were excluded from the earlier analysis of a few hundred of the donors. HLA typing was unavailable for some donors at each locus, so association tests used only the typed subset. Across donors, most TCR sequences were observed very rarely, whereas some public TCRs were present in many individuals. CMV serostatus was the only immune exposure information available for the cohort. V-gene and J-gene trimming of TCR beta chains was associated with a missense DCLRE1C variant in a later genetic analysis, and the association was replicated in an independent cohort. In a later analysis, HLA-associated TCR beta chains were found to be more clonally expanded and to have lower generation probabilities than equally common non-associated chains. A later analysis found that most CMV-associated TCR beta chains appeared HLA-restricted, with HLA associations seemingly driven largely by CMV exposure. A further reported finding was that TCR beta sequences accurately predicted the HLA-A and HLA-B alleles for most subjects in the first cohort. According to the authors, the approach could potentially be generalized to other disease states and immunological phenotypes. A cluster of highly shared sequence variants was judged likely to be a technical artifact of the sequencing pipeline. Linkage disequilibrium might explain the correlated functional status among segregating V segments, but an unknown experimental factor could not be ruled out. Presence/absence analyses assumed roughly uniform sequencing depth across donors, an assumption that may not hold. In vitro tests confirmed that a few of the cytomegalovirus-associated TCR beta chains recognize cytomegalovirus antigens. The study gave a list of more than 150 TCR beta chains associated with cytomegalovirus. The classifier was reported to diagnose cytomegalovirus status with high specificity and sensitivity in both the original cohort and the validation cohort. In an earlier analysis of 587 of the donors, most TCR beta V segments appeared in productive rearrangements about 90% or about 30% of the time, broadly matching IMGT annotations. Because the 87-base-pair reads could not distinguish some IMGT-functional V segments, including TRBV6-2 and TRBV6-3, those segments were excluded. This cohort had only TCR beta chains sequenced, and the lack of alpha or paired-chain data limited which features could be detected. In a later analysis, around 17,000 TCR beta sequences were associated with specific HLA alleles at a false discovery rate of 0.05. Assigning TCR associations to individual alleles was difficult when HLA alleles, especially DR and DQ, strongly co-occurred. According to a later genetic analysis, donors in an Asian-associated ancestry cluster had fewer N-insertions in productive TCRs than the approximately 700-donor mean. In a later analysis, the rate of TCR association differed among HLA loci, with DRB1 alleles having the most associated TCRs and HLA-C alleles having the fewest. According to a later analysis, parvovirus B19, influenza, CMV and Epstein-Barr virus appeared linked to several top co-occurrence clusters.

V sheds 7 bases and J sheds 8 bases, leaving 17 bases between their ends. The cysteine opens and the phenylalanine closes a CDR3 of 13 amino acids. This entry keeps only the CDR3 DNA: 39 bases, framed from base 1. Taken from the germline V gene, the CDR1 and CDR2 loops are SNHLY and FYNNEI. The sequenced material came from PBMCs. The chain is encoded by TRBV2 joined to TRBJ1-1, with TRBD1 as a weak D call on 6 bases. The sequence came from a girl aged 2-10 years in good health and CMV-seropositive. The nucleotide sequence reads TGTGCCAGCATGAGGGATTTAGGGACAGAAGCTTTCTTT. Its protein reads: CASMRDLGTEAFF.